The rows below give T cell receptor beta chains drawn from one sample of a study of ipilimumab plus nivolumab after autologous stem cell transplantation. This table comes from immunoSEQ multiplex PCR, and its TCRdb copy is limited to in-frame clones, with some not included. This sample has roughly 10,000 clones, with 78% found just once. The material was PBMCs, obtained in a trial of ipilimumab plus nivolumab as post-transplant consolidation. Receptor source: a male donor with diffuse large B-cell lymphoma. The CDR3 runs from the conserved cysteine through the conserved F or W. D genes are given only for firm matches. Clone size is not always given. Where it is, it says once, few, many or a class for expanded clones.

d_gene,v_gene,abundance,j_gene,CDR3nt,CDR3aa
-,TRBV6-4,-,TRBJ1-2,TGTGCCAGCAGTGGATCCGGCCAGGGCGGAGACTATGGCTACACCTTC,CASSGSGQGGDYGYTF
-,TRBV9,few,TRBJ2-3,TGTGCCAGCAGCCGGGTAGCTAGCAGCGACACAGATACGCAGTATTTT,CASSRVASSDTDTQYF
TRBD2,TRBV10-1,-,TRBJ2-3,TGCGCCAGCAGTGAGTCTACTAGCGGGGGGCCTCGCACAGATACGCAGTATTTT,CASSESTSGGPRTDTQYF
-,TRBV6-1,-,TRBJ2-6,TGTGCCATCAGTGAGTCCAGGGGAAGCTCTGGGGCCAACGTCCTGACTTTC,CAISESRGSSGANVLTF
-,TRBV5-6,-,TRBJ2-4,TGTGCCAGCAGCCTGGGGGGTCCCAAAAACATTCAGTACTTC,CASSLGGPKNIQYF
TRBD1,TRBV27,-,TRBJ1-4,TGTGCCAGCAGTAGGGGGCCAACTAATGAAAAACTGTTTTTT,CASSRGPTNEKLFF
-,TRBV11-3,-,TRBJ2-7,TGTGCCAGCAGCGCCGACGGCGAGCAGTACTTC,CASSADGEQYF
-,TRBV5-1,-,TRBJ1-5,TGCGCCAGCAGCGATGAGGGCAGTCAGCCCCAGCATTTT,CASSDEGSQPQHF
-,TRBV11-3,-,TRBJ2-7,TGTGCCAGCAGCCAGGGACCGGGCTACGAGCAGTACTTC,CASSQGPGYEQYF
-,TRBV4-1,few,TRBJ1-2,TGCGCCAGCAGCCAAGATTCAGGGTCCGGCTATGGCTACACCTTC,CASSQDSGSGYGYTF
-,TRBV4-3,-,TRBJ1-5,TGCGCCAGCAGCCAAGATTGGCAACTAAATCAGCCCCAGCATTTT,CASSQDWQLNQPQHF
-,TRBV5-5,medium-sized,TRBJ1-5,TGTGCCAGCAGCTTGGCCGGCGGCCTCTTTCAGCCCCAGCATTTT,CASSLAGGLFQPQHF
TRBD1,TRBV5-1,-,TRBJ1-4,TGCGCCAGCAGGACGACAGGGACGGATGAAAAACTGTTTTTT,CASRTTGTDEKLFF
-,TRBV7-9,-,TRBJ1-2,TGTGCCAGCAGCTTAAGTGTGATGGCGGGCCGGGGAGGCTACACCTTC,CASSLSVMAGRGGYTF
TRBD1,TRBV4-3,-,TRBJ2-6,TGCGCCAGCAGCCAAGTTGGACAGGGGGCGTCTGGGGCCAACGTCCTGACTTTC,CASSQVGQGASGANVLTF
TRBD1,TRBV19,-,TRBJ2-4,TGTGCCAGTAGTTTGGGGACAGGGGCAGTTCACATTCAGTACTTC,CASSLGTGAVHIQYF
-,TRBV2,-,TRBJ2-7,TGTGCCAGCAGTGCGCGCCCGGGCGAGCAGTACTTC,CASSARPGEQYF
-,TRBV10-3,once,TRBJ2-5,TGTGCCATCAGTGATGCCGCTGGCGGGGACGAGACCCAGTACTTC,CAISDAAGGDETQYF
-,TRBV7-9,large,TRBJ1-2,TGTGCCAGCAGCTTAGTGGGTTACGGCTACACCTTC,CASSLVGYGYTF
TRBD2,TRBV5-1,-,TRBJ2-3,TGCGCCAGCAGCTCCCAAAGAGCGGGGGGAGATACGCAGTATTTT,CASSSQRAGGDTQYF
TRBD1,TRBV6-5,-,TRBJ2-1,TGTGCCAGCAGTACGGGACAGCGCAATGAGCAGTTCTTC,CASSTGQRNEQFF
TRBD1,TRBV4-3,-,TRBJ1-2,TGCGCCAGCAGCCAAGAGGCAGGGGGCTTGTACTATGGCTACACCTTC,CASSQEAGGLYYGYTF
TRBD2,TRBV19,-,TRBJ2-7,TGTGCCAGTTCAGCGGGGGGCTACGAGCAGTACTTC,CASSAGGYEQYF
-,TRBV5-4,-,TRBJ1-1,TGTGCCAGCAGCTTGGACATTATGAACACTGAAGCTTTCTTT,CASSLDIMNTEAFF
-,TRBV5-8,-,TRBJ1-6,TGTGCCAGCAGCTTGGTGGGGGCCTACAATTCACCCCTCCACTTT,CASSLVGAYNSPLHF
TRBD2,TRBV5-4,-,TRBJ2-1,TGTGCCTGCTATAGCGGGGGAGGCTCCTACAATGAGCAGTTCTTC,CACYSGGGSYNEQFF
TRBD1,TRBV11-1,-,TRBJ2-2,TGTGCCAGCAGCCCCGGGACAGTCATTGTCGACGGGGAGCTGTTTTTT,CASSPGTVIVDGELFF
-,TRBV6-5,-,TRBJ1-1,TGTGCCAGCAGTTACTCGACCGGGGACTTT,CASSYSTGDF
-,TRBV5-6,-,TRBJ1-1,TGTGCCAGCAGCTTGGCTGCTAGGACCCTGAACACTGAAGCTTTCTTT,CASSLAARTLNTEAFF
-,TRBV19,-,TRBJ2-1,TGTGCCAGTAGTATAGATGGATTTGGGGGATCCTACAATGAGCAGTTCTTC,CASSIDGFGGSYNEQFF
TRBD1,TRBV6-5,-,TRBJ1-4,TGTGCCAGCCGGGACAGATATGAAAAACTGTTTTTT,CASRDRYEKLFF
-,TRBV6-1,-,TRBJ2-7,TGTGCCAGCAGTGATTGGGGTGCCTACGAGCAGTACTTC,CASSDWGAYEQYF
TRBD2,TRBV11-2,-,TRBJ2-3,TGTGCCAGCAGCTTAGATTGGCGGGGGGACACAGATACGCAGTATTTT,CASSLDWRGDTDTQYF
TRBD1,TRBV28,-,TRBJ1-6,TGTGCCAGCAGAGGGACAGGGGAGTCACCCCTCCACTTT,CASRGTGESPLHF
-,TRBV19,-,TRBJ2-6,TGTGCCAGTATAAGACACGGACTGCTGAACTCTGGGGCCAACGTCCTGACTTTC,CASIRHGLLNSGANVLTF
-,TRBV7-2,-,TRBJ2-7,TGTGCCAGCAGCTTAGGGTCCGGGCCCGGAGGAAGAGAGCAGTACTTC,CASSLGSGPGGREQYF
-,TRBV5-6,-,TRBJ2-5,TGTGCCAGCAGCTTGGACCTAGTTTCACCCCTTAACCAGTACTTC,CASSLDLVSPLNQYF
-,TRBV15,-,TRBJ1-2,TGTGCCACCAGCAGAGATATTGGGCAGAACTATGGCTACACCTTC,CATSRDIGQNYGYTF
-,TRBV5-6,few,TRBJ1-1,TGTGCCAGCAGCTTGCGGGGCCCGGGCGCTGAAGCTTTCTTT,CASSLRGPGAEAFF
-,TRBV9,-,TRBJ1-1,TGTGCCAGCAGTCTCTTCGCGGAGGGGACTGAAGCTTTCTTT,CASSLFAEGTEAFF
TRBD2,TRBV6-5,-,TRBJ2-7,TGTGCCAGCAGGCCTTGGGGGACTACGTTCTACGAGCAGTACTTC,CASRPWGTTFYEQYF
TRBD1,TRBV28,-,TRBJ1-4,TGTGCCAGCAGCAGGGGACAGGGGGCCTCTAATGAAAAACTGTTTTTT,CASSRGQGASNEKLFF
-,TRBV5-1,-,TRBJ2-2,TGCGCCAGCAGCTCAATATCGAACACCGGGGAGCTGTTTTTT,CASSSISNTGELFF
-,TRBV6-9,-,TRBJ1-4,TGTGCCAGCAGTTACGGGCCGACAACTAATGAAAAACTGTTTTTT,CASSYGPTTNEKLFF
-,TRBV7-1,once,TRBJ1-5,TGTGCCAGCAGCCGAAAGCCAGGTCAGCCCCAGCATTTT,CASSRKPGQPQHF
-,TRBV6-5,-,TRBJ2-3,TGTGCCAGCAGTTCGACCCTCTCAATTACGCAGTATTTT,CASSSTLSITQYF
-,TRBV2,-,TRBJ1-2,TGTGCCAGCAGGGCCGTGACATTAGCTTATGGCTACACCTTC,CASRAVTLAYGYTF
-,TRBV25-1,-,TRBJ2-2,TGTGCCAGCAGCCGAGGGAACACCGGGGAGCTGTTTTTT,CASSRGNTGELFF
TRBD1,TRBV28,-,TRBJ2-7,TGTGCCAGCAGGAAGGGACAGGGTGAATACGAGCAGTACTTC,CASRKGQGEYEQYF
TRBD1,TRBV9,-,TRBJ1-1,TGTGCCAGCAGCAAATACGGACAGGGAAACACTGAAGCTTTCTTT,CASSKYGQGNTEAFF
-,TRBV7-8,-,TRBJ2-2,TGTGCCAGCAGCTTGAGGAGGGACGCCGAGCTGTTTTTT,CASSLRRDAELFF
-,TRBV6-5,-,TRBJ1-2,TGTGCCAGCAGTTATGGCTATGGCTACACCTTC,CASSYGYGYTF
TRBD1,TRBV4-3,-,TRBJ2-7,TGCGCCAGCAGCCAAGGTTCGACAGGGGACGAGCAGTACTTC,CASSQGSTGDEQYF
-,TRBV7-6,-,TRBJ2-2,TGTGCCAGCAGCTCCTACGATACCGGGGAGCTGTTTTTT,CASSSYDTGELFF
TRBD1,TRBV7-2,-,TRBJ2-5,TGTGCCAGCAGCTTTCAGGGGGCGCCGGGGCAGTACTTC,CASSFQGAPGQYF
TRBD1,TRBV30,-,TRBJ1-5,TGTGCCTGGAGTACGGGACAGGCAGGCAATCAGCCCCAGCATTTT,CAWSTGQAGNQPQHF